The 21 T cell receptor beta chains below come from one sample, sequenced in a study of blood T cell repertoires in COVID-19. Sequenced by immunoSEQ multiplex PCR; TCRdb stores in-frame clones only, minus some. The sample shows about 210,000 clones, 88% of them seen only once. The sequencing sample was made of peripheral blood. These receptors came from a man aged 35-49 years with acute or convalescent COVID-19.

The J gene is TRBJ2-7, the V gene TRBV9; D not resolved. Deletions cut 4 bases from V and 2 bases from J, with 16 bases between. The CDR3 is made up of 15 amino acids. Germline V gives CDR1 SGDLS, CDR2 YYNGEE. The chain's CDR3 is CASSPNGELAYEQYF. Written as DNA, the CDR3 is TGTGCCAGCAGCCCCAACGGAGAACTCGCCTACGAGCAGTACTTC.

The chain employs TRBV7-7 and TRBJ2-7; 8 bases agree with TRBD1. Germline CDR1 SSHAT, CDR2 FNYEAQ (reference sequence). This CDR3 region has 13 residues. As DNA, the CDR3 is TGTGCTAGCTCGCCTCAGGGGGCTGGGGAGCAGTACTTC. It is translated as CASSPQGAGEQYF.

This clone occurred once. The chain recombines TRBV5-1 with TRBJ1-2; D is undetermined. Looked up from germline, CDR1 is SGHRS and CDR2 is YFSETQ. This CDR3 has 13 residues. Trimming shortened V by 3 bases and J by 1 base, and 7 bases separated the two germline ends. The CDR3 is CASSSQDNYGYTF. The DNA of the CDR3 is TGCGCCAGCAGCTCCCAGGATAACTATGGCTACACCTTC. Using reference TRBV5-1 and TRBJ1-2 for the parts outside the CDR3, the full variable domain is KAGVTQTPRYLIKTRGQQVTLSCSPISGHRSVSWYQQTPGQGLQFLFEYFSETQRNKGNFPGRFSGRQFSNSRSEMNVSTLELGDSALYLCASSSQDNYGYTFGSGTRLTVV.

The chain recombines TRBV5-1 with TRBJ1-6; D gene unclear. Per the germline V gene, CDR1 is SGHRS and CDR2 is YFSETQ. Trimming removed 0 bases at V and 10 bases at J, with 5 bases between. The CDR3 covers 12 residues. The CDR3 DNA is TGCGCCAGCAGCTTGGACAGATCACCCCTCCACTTT. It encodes CASSLDRSPLHF.

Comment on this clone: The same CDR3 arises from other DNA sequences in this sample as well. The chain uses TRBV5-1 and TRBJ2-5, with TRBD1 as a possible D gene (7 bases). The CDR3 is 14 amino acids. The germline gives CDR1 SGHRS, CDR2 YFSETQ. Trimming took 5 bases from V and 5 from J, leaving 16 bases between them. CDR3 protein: CASSLAGGQETQYF. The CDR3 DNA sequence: TGCGCCAGCAGTTTAGCAGGGGGGCAGGAGACCCAGTACTTC.

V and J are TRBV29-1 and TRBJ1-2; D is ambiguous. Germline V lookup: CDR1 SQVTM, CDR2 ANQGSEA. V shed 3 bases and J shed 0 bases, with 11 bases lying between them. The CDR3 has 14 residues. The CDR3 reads CSVDSPTANYGYTF. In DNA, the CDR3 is TGCAGCGTTGACTCCCCTACGGCTAACTATGGCTACACCTTC. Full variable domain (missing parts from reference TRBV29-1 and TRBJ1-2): SAVISQKPSRDICQRGTSLTIQCQVDSQVTMMFWYRQQPGQSLTLIATANQGSEATYESGFVIDKFPISRPNLTFSTLTVSNMSPEDSSIYLCSVDSPTANYGYTFGSGTRLTVV.

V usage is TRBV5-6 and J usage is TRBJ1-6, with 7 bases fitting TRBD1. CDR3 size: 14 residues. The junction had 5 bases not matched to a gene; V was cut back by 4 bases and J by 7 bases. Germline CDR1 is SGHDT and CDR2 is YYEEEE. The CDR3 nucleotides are TGTGCCAGCAGCGTGACAGGGAACAATTCACCCCTCCACTTT. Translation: CASSVTGNNSPLHF.

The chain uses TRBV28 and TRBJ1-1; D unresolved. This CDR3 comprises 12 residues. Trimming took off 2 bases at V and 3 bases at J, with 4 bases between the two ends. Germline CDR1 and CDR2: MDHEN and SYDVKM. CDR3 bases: TGTGCCAGCAGTTTACAGGACACTGAAGCTTTCTTT. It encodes CASSLQDTEAFF.

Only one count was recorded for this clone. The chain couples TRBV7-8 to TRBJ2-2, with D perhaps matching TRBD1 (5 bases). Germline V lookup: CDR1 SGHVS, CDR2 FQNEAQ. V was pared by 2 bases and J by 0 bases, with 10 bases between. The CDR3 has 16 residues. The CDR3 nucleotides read TGTGCCAGCAGCTTATTTCCAGGGACGAACACCGGGGAGCTGTTTTTT. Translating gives CASSLFPGTNTGELFF.

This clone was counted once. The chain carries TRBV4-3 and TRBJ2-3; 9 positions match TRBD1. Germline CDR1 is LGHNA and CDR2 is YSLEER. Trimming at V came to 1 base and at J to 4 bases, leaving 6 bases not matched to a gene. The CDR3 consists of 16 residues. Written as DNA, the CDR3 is TGCGCCAGCAGCCAAGGCAACAGGGGGCTGGCAGATACGCAGTATTTT. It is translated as CASSQGNRGLADTQYF.

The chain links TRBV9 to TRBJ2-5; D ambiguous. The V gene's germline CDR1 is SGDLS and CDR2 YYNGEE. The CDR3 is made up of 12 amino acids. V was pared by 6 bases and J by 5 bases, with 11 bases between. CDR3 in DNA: TGTGCCAGCAAAGGAGCCGGGGAGACCCAGTACTTC. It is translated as CASKGAGETQYF.

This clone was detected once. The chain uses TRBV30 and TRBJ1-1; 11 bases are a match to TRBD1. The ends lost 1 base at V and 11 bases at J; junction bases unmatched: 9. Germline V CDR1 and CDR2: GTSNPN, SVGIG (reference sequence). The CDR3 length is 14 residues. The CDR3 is CAWSGRTGGNGAFF. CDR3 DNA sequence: TGTGCCTGGAGTGGCAGGACAGGGGGCAACGGGGCTTTCTTT.

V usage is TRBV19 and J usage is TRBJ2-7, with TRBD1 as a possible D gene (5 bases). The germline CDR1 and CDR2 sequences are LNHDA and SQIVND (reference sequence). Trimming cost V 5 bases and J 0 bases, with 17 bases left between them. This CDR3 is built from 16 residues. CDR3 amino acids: CASSPPWGPGSYEQYF. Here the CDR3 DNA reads TGTGCCAGTAGTCCCCCGTGGGGCCCAGGCTCCTACGAGCAGTACTTC. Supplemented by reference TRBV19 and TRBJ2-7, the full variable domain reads DGGITQSPKYLFRKEGQNVTLSCEQNLNHDAMYWYRQDPGQGLRLIYYSQIVNDFQKGDIAEGYSVSREKKESFPLTVTSAQKNPTAFYLCASSPPWGPGSYEQYFGPGTRLTVT.

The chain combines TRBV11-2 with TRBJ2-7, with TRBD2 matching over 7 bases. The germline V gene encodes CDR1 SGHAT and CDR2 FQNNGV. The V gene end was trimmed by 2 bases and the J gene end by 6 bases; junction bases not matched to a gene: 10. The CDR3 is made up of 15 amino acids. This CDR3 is CASSLLSGTPIEQYF. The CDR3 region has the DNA TGTGCCAGCAGCTTACTCAGCGGGACGCCAATCGAGCAGTACTTC. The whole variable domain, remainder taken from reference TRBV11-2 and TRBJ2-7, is EAGVAQSPRYKIIEKRQSVAFWCNPISGHATLYWYQQILGQGPKLLIQFQNNGVVDDSQLPKDRFSAERLKGVDSTLKIQPAKLEDSAVYLCASSLLSGTPIEQYFGPGTRLTVT.

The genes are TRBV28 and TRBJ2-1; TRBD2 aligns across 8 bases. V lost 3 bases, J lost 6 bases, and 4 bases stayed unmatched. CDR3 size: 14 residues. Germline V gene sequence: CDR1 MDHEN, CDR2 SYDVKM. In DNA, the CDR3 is TGTGCCAGCAGTTTTAGGCTAGCGGGCAATGAGCAGTTCTTC. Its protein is CASSFRLAGNEQFF.

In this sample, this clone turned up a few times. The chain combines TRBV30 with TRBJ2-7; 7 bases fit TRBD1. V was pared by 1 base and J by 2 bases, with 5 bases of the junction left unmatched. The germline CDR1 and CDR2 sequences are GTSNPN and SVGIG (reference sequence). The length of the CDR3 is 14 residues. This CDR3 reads CAWSGPGGTYEQYF. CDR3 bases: TGTGCCTGGAGTGGGCCAGGGGGAACCTACGAGCAGTACTTC.

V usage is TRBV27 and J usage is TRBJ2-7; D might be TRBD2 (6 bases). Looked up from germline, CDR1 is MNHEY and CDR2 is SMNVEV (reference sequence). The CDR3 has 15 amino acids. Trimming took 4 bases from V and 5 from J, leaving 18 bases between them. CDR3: CASSSSPGLPHEQYF. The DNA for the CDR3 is TGTGCCAGCAGTTCCTCACCGGGACTGCCCCACGAGCAGTACTTC.

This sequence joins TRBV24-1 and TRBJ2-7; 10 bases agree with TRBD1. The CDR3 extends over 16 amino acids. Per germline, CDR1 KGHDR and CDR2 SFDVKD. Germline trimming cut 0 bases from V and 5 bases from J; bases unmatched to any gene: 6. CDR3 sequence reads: CATSDLAPGTGDEQYF. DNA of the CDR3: TGTGCCACCAGTGATTTGGCCCCCGGGACAGGGGACGAGCAGTACTTC.

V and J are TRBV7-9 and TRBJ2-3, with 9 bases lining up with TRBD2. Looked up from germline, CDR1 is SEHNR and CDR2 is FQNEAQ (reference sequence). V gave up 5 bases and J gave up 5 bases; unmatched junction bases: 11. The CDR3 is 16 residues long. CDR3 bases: TGTGCCAGCAGCCACCTCCTAGCGGGAAGAGAAGATACGCAGTATTTT. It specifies CASSHLLAGREDTQYF.

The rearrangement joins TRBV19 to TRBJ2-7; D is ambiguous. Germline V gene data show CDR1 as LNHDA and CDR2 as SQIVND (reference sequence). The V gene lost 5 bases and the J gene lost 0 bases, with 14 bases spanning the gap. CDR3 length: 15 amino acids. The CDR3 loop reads CASSPLGRSSYEQYF. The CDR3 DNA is TGTGCCAGTAGTCCTCTAGGTAGGAGCTCCTACGAGCAGTACTTC. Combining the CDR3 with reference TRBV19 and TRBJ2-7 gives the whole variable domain DGGITQSPKYLFRKEGQNVTLSCEQNLNHDAMYWYRQDPGQGLRLIYYSQIVNDFQKGDIAEGYSVSREKKESFPLTVTSAQKNPTAFYLCASSPLGRSSYEQYFGPGTRLTVT.

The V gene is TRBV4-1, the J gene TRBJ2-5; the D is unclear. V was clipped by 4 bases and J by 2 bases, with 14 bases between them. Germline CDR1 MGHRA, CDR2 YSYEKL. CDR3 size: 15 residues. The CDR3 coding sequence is TGCGCCAGCAGCCCAAGGTACAGTTTACAAGAGACCCAGTACTTC. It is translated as CASSPRYSLQETQYF.